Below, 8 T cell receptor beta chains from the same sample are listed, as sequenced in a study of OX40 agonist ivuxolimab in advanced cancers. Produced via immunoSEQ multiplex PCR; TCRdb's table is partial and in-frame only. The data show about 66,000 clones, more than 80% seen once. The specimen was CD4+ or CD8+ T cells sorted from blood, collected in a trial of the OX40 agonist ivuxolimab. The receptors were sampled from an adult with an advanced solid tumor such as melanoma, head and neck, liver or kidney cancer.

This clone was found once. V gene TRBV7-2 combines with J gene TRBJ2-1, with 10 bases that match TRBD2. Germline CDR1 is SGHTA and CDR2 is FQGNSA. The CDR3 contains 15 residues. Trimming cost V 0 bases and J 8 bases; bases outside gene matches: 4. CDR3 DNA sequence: TGTGCCAGCAGCTTAGCGAGCGGGAGGGTAGATGAGCAGTTCTTC. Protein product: CASSLASGRVDEQFF.

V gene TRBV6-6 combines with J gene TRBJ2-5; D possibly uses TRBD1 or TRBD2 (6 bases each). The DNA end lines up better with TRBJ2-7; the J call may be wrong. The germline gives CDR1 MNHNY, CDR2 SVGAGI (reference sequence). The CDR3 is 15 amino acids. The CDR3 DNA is TGTGCCAGCAGTTACGGGCGGGACATTCCCTACGAGCAGTACTTC. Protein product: CASSYGRDIPYEQYF.

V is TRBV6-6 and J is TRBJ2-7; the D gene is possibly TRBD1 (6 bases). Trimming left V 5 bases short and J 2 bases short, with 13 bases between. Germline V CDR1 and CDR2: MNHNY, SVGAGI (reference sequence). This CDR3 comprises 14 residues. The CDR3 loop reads CASSTTQGAYEQYF. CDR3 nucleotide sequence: TGTGCCAGCAGTACCACACAGGGAGCCTACGAGCAGTACTTC.

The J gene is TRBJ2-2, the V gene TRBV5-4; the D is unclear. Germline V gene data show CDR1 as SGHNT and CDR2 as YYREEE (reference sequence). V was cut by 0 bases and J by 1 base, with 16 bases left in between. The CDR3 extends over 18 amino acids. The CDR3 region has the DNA TGTGCCAGCAGCTTGGCCGGAATTGGCCGTCTGAACACCGGGGAGCTGTTTTTT. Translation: CASSLAGIGRLNTGELFF. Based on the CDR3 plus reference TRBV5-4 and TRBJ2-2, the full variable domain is ETGVTQSPTHLIKTRGQQVTLRCSSQSGHNTVSWYQQALGQGPQFIFQYYREEENGRGNFPPRFSGLQFPNYSSELNVNALELDDSALYLCASSLAGIGRLNTGELFFGEGSRLTVL.

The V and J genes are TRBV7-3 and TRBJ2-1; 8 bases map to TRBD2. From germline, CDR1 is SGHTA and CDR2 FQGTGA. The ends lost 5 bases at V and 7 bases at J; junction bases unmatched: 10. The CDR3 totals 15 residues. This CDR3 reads CASSPQSGSRNEQFF. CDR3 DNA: TGTGCCAGCAGCCCCCAGAGCGGGAGTAGGAATGAGCAGTTCTTC.

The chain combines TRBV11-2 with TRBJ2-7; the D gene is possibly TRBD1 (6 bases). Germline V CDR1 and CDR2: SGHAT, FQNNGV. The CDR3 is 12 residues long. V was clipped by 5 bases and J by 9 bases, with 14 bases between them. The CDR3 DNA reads TGTGCCAGCAGCCCCCAGGGGTCTGTGCAGTACTTC. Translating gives CASSPQGSVQYF.

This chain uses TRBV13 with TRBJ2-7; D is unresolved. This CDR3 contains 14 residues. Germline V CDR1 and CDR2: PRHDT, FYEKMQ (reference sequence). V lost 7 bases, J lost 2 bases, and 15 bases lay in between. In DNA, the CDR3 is TGTGCCAGCACCACCCTGGGCGGACCCTACGAGCAGTACTTC. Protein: CASTTLGGPYEQYF.

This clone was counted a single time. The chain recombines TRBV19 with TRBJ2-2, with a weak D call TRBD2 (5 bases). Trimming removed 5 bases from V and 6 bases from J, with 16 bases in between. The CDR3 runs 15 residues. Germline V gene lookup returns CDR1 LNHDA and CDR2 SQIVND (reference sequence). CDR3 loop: CASSPGTSASGELFF. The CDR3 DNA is TGTGCCAGTAGTCCGGGAACTAGTGCTTCCGGGGAGCTGTTTTTT.